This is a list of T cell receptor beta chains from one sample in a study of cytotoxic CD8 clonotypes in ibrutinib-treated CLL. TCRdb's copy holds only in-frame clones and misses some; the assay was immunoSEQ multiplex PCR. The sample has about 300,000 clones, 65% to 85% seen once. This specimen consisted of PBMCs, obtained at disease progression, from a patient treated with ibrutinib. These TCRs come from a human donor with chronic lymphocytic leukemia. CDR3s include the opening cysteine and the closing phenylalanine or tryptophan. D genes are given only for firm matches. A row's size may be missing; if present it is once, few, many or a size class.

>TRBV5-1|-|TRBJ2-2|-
CASMTGTYNTGELFF
TGCGCCAGCATGACGGGAACATATAACACCGGGGAGCTGTTTTTT
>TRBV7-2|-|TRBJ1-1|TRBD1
CASSSGQGRLPFF
TGTGCCAGCAGCTCAGGACAGGGGCGCCTCCCTTTCTTT
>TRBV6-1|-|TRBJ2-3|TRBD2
CASSDTWGGTDTQYF
TGTGCCAGCAGTGACACGTGGGGGGGGACAGATACGCAGTATTTT
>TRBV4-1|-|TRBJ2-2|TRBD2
CASSQVPGLAGGPPGELFF
TGCGCCAGCAGCCAAGTCCCGGGACTAGCGGGAGGGCCACCTGGGGAGCTGTTTTTT
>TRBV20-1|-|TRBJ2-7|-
CSARPRYEQYF
TGCAGTGCTAGACCCAGATACGAGCAGTACTTC
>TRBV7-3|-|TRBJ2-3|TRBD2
CASSLSVAGVADTQYF
TGTGCCAGCAGCTTATCGGTAGCGGGAGTGGCAGATACGCAGTATTTT
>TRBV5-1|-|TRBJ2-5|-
CASSLFTTQETQYF
TGCGCCAGCAGCTTGTTTACGACCCAAGAGACCCAGTACTTC
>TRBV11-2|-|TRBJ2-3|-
CASSFSVIGTDTQYF
TGTGCCAGCAGCTTTTCAGTAATCGGCACAGATACGCAGTATTTT
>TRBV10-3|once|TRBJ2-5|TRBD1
CAIRSDRGRQETQYF
TGTGCCATCAGATCGGACAGGGGGAGGCAAGAGACCCAGTACTTC
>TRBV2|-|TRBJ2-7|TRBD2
CASWSGSSGIYEQYF
TGTGCCAGCTGGTCCGGGTCTAGCGGAATATACGAGCAGTACTTC
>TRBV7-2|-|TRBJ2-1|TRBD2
CASSPTSGMAPYNEQFF
TGTGCCAGCAGCCCGACTAGCGGGATGGCCCCCTACAATGAGCAGTTCTTC
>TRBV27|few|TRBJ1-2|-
CASSLMGALDYGYTF
TGTGCCAGCAGTTTAATGGGGGCCCTTGACTATGGCTACACCTTC
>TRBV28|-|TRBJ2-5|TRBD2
CASSFAGGGETQYF
TGTGCCAGCAGTTTCGCGGGAGGGGGGGAGACCCAGTACTTC
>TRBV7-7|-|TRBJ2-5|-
CASSLVGSPQYF
TGTGCCAGCAGCTTAGTCGGGTCCCCCCAGTACTTC
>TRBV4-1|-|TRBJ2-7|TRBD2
CASSQWLTVSGSSYEQYF
TGCGCCAGCAGCCAATGGTTGACGGTTAGCGGGAGCTCCTACGAGCAGTACTTC
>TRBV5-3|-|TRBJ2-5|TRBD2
CARSLAGRGDEYQETQYF
TGTGCCAGAAGCTTGGCCGGGCGGGGGGACGAGTACCAAGAGACCCAGTACTTC
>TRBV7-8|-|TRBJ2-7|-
CASSPRLAYEQYF
TGTGCCAGCAGCCCTAGACTAGCCTACGAGCAGTACTTC
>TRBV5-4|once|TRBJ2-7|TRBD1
CASSLAQIRQGSEQYF
TGTGCCAGCAGCTTGGCGCAAATTCGACAGGGGTCCGAGCAGTACTTC
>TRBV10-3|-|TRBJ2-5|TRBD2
CAISESGGRGETQYF
TGTGCCATCAGTGAGTCTGGCGGGAGAGGGGAGACCCAGTACTTC
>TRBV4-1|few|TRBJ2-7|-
CASSRGGTDYYEQYF
TGCGCCAGCAGCCGGGGCGGGACAGACTACTACGAGCAGTACTTC
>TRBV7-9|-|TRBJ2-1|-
CASSKDWINEQFF
TGTGCCAGCAGCAAGGACTGGATTAATGAGCAGTTCTTC
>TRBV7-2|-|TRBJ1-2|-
CASSLEGGGHGNINTF
TGTGCCAGCAGCTTAGAGGGCGGGGGACATGGCAATATCAACACCTTC
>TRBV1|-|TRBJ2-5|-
CTSSQDNSGGFQETQYF
TGCACCAGCAGCCAAGATAATTCAGGGGGGTTTCAAGAGACCCAGTACTTC
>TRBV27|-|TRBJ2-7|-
CASSLVADTGEQYF
TGTGCCAGCAGTTTAGTGGCAGATACCGGGGAGCAGTACTTC
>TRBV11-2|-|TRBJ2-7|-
CASSRDYEQYF
TGTGCCAGCAGCCGAGACTACGAGCAGTACTTC
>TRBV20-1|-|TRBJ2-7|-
CTSPRYEQYF
TGCACTAGCCCCCGGTACGAGCAGTACTTC
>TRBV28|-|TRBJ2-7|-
CASTPGLRTYEQYF
TGTGCCAGCACCCCGGGGCTGAGGACCTACGAGCAGTACTTC
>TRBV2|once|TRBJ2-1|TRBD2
CASSEKTSGSNEQFF
TGTGCCAGCAGTGAAAAGACTAGCGGGAGCAATGAGCAGTTCTTC
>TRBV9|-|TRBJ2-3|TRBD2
CASSPPGTSVADTQYF
TGTGCCAGCAGCCCACCCGGGACTAGCGTCGCAGATACGCAGTATTTT
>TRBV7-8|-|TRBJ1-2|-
CASTTTRLGYTF
TGTGCCAGCACTACGACGAGGCTCGGCTACACCTTC
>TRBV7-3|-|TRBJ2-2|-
CASSLAGRVLFF
TGTGCCAGCAGCTTAGCAGGGAGAGTGCTGTTTTTT
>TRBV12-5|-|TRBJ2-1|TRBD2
CASGLLSPGGSYNEQFF
TGTGCTAGTGGTTTGTTATCTCCGGGGGGGTCCTACAATGAGCAGTTCTTC
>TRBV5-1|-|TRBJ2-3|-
CASSNPYTDTQYF
TGCGCCAGCAGCAACCCTTACACAGATACGCAGTATTTT
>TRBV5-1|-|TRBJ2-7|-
CASSLGGRGMNEQYF
TGCGCCAGCAGCTTGGGCGGTAGGGGGATGAACGAGCAGTACTTC